The 8 T cell receptor beta chains in this list originate from one sample, sequenced in a study of blood T cell repertoires in COVID-19. The repertoire was sequenced with immunoSEQ multiplex PCR; TCRdb's copy has only in-frame clones and lacks some. The sample records a few hundred thousand clones, roughly 84% being singletons. Input material: PBMCs or T cells enriched from blood (not recorded which). The source is a woman under 40 who had recovered from COVID-19.

This clone has more than one count but fewer than ten. The chain combines TRBV24-1 with TRBJ1-5; no definite D call. Trimming pared 3 bases from V and 6 bases from J, leaving 11 bases between. This CDR3 comprises 14 residues. CDR1 and CDR2 from the germline V gene are KGHDR and SFDVKD. The DNA for the CDR3 is TGTGCCACCAGTGATCAAGTGGGAGGTCAGCCCCAGCATTTT. Its translation: CATSDQVGGQPQHF.

The rearrangement uses TRBV4-1 and TRBJ1-4, with D unclear. The V end lost 0 bases, the J end lost 8 bases, and 16 bases lay between the germline ends. CDR1 is MGHRA and CDR2 is YSYEKL in the germline V gene. This CDR3 region has 16 residues. The CDR3 spells CASSQEGGQWLEKLFF. In nucleotides, the CDR3 is TGCGCCAGCAGCCAAGAAGGAGGGCAGTGGTTGGAAAAACTGTTTTTT.

This chain connects TRBV6-4 to TRBJ2-3, with TRBD1 identical over 10 bases. The CDR3 is 15 residues long. CDR1 and CDR2 (germline): MRHNA, SNTAGT. V dropped 5 bases and J dropped 4; count of bases not matched to a gene: 6. The CDR3: CASSPETGGPDTQYF. CDR3 DNA: TGTGCCAGCAGTCCAGAGACAGGGGGCCCAGATACGCAGTATTTT.

CDR3 nucleotides: TGTGCCAGCAGTTTGTGGGGCCGGAAGGGAGAGACCCAGTACTTC. This codes for CASSLWGRKGETQYF. The J gene is TRBJ2-5, the V gene TRBV28; a possible D gene is TRBD1 (5 bases). The CDR3 is made up of 15 amino acids. Germline V gives CDR1 MDHEN, CDR2 SYDVKM. Trimming cost V 3 bases and J 4 bases, with 15 bases left between them. The variable domain in full, with the rest retrieved from reference TRBV28 and TRBJ2-5, is DVKVTQSSRYLVKRTGEKVFLECVQDMDHENMFWYRQDPGLGLRLIYFSYDVKMKEKGDIPEGYSVSREKKERFSLILESASTNQTSMYLCASSLWGRKGETQYFGPGTRLLVL.

This chain joins TRBV5-1 and TRBJ2-3, with 9 bases aligning to TRBD2. Germline lookup yields CDR1 SGHRS and CDR2 YFSETQ. The CDR3 has 14 residues. Trimming cost V 4 bases and J 5 bases; bases outside gene matches: 5. Here the CDR3 reads CASSQTSGGDTQYF. The CDR3 DNA sequence: TGCGCCAGCAGCCAGACTAGCGGAGGAGATACGCAGTATTTT.

The V and J genes are TRBV14 and TRBJ1-1; D gene uncertain. CDR3 size: 14 residues. Germline lookup yields CDR1 SGHDN and CDR2 FVKESK. V was trimmed by 0 bases and J by 5 bases, leaving 10 bases between them. CDR3: CASSQEGGWTEAFF. The CDR3 region has the DNA TGTGCCAGCAGCCAAGAAGGAGGGTGGACTGAAGCTTTCTTT.

The genes are TRBV18 and TRBJ1-2; the match to TRBD1 covers 8 bases. V lost 3 bases, J lost 8 bases, and 8 bases stayed unmatched. CDR1 and CDR2 (germline): KGHSH, LQKENI. This CDR3 region has 14 residues. Written as DNA, the CDR3 is TGTGCCAGCTCACCCCAGACAGGGGTGCGAGGCTACACCTTC. This translates into CASSPQTGVRGYTF.

This sequence joins TRBV5-1 and TRBJ2-7; TRBD2 matches at 15 bases. Germline V CDR1 and CDR2: SGHRS, YFSETQ. The CDR3 is 15 amino acids. V shed 4 bases and J 1 base; nucleotides not matched to a gene: 0. DNA for the CDR3: TGCGCCAGCAGCGGGACTAGCGGGAGGTCCTACGAGCAGTACTTC. Its translation: CASSGTSGRSYEQYF. Together with reference TRBV5-1 and TRBJ2-7, the CDR3 gives the full variable domain: KAGVTQTPRYLIKTRGQQVTLSCSPISGHRSVSWYQQTPGQGLQFLFEYFSETQRNKGNFPGRFSGRQFSNSRSEMNVSTLELGDSALYLCASSGTSGRSYEQYFGPGTRLTVT.